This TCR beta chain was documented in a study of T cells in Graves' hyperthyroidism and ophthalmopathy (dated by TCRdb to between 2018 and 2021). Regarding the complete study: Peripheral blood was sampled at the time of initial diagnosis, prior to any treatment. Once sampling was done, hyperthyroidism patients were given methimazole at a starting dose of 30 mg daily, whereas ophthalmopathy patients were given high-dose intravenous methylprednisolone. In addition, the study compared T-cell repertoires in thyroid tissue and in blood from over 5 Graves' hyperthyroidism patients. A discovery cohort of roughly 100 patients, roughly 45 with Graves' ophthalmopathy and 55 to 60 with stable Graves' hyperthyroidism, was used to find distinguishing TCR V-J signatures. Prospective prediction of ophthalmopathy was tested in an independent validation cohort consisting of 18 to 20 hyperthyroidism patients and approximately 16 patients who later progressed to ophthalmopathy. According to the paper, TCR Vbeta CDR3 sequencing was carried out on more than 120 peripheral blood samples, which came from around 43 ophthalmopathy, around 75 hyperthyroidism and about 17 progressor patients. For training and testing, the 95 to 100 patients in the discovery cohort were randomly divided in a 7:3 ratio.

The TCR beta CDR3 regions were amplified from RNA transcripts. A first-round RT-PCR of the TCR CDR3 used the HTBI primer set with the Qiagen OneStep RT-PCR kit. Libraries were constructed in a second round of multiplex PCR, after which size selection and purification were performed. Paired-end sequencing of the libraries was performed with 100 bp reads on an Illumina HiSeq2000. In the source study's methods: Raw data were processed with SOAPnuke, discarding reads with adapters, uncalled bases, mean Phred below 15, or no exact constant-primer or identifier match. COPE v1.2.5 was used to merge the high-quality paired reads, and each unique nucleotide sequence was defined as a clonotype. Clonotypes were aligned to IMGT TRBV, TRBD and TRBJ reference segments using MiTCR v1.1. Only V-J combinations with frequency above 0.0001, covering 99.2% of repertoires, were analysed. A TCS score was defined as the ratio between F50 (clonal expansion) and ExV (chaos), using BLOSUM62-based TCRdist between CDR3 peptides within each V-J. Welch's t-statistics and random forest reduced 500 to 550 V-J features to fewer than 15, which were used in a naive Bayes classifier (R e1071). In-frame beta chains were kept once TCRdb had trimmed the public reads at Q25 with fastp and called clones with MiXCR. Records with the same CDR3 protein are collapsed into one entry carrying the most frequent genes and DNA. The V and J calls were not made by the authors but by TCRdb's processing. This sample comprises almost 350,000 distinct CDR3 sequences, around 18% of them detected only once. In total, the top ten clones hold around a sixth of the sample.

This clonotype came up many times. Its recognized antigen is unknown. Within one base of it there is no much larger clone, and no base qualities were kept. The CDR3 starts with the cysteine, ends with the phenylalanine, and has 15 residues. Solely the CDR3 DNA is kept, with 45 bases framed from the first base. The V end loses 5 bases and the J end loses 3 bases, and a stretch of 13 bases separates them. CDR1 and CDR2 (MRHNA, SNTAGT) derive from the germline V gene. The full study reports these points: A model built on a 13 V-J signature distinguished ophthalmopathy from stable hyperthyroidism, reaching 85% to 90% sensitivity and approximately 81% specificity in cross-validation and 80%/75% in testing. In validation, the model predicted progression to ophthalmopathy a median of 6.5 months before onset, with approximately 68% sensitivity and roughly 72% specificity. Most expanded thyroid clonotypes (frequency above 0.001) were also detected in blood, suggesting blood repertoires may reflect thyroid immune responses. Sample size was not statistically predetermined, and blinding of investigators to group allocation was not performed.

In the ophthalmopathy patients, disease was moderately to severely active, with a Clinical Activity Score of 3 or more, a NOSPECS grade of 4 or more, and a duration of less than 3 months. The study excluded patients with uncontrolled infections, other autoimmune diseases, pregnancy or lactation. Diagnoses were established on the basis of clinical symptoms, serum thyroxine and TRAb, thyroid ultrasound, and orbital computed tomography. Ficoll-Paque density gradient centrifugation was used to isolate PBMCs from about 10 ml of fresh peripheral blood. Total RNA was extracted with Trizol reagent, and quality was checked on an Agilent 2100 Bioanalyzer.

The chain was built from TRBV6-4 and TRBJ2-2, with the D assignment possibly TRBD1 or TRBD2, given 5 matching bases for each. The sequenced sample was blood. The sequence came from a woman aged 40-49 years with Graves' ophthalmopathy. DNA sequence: TGTGCCAGCAGTCCGGGGCCTGGGGACACCGGGGAGCTGTTTTTT. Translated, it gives CASSPGPGDTGELFF.